The 19 T cell receptor beta chains in this list originate from one sample, sequenced in a study of radiotherapy plus CTLA-4 blockade in lung cancer. Libraries were prepared by immunoSEQ multiplex PCR; TCRdb keeps only in-frame clonotypes and omits some of them. Among 60,000 or so clones listed, 77% were seen once. The material sequenced was peripheral blood, taken from a patient treated with radiotherapy plus ipilimumab. The receptors come from a human donor with non-small cell lung cancer who had a partial response to radiotherapy plus ipilimumab.

The chain recombines TRBV4-2 with TRBJ2-1; the match to TRBD2 covers 8 bases. The V gene end was trimmed by 4 bases and the J gene end by 9 bases; junction bases not matched to a gene: 8. CDR1 LGHNA and CDR2 YNFKEQ come from the germline V gene. The CDR3 sequence is 14 residues long. CDR3 bases: TGTGCCAGCAGCCCTGGACTAGCTAATGTTGAGCAGTTCTTC. Its translation: CASSPGLANVEQFF.

This clone was recorded a few times. For the CDR3, the DNA is TGCGCCAGCAGCCCGGGGTTTTCCTACGAGCAGTACTTC. The encoded protein is CASSPGFSYEQYF. The chain couples TRBV4-1 to TRBJ2-7, with a tentative D call TRBD2 (5 bases). The length of the CDR3 is 13 residues. V lost 4 bases, J lost 1 base, and 8 bases lay in between. Germline CDR1 and CDR2: MGHRA and YSYEKL.

In nucleotides, the CDR3 is TGTGCCAGCAGCCGCAGGGGAGTTTTACATGGCTACACCTTC. As protein: CASSRRGVLHGYTF. The V gene is TRBV6-5, the J gene TRBJ1-2, with D perhaps TRBD1 (6 bases). Trimming took off 6 bases at V and 6 bases at J, with 17 bases between the two ends. The CDR3 runs 14 residues. Germline V gene lookup returns CDR1 MNHEY and CDR2 SVGAGI.

The J gene is TRBJ1-5, the V gene TRBV19, with D hard to call. Germline values: CDR1 LNHDA, CDR2 SQIVND (reference sequence). This CDR3 has 14 amino acids. CDR3 DNA: TGTGCATCCGGTAAGATTCATAGCAATCAGCCCCAGCATTTT. This encodes CASGKIHSNQPQHF.

The CDR3 is CASSPDVGASTDTQYF. For the CDR3, the DNA is TGTGCCAGCAGCCCTGATGTAGGAGCTAGCACAGATACGCAGTATTTT. The chain combines TRBV4-2 with TRBJ2-3; D gene uncertain. Germline CDR1 LGHNA, CDR2 YNFKEQ. CDR3 length equals 16 residues. Trimming left V 4 bases short and J 0 bases short, with 14 bases between.

This sequence joins TRBV5-1 and TRBJ2-3; 11 bases line up with TRBD2. Trimming at V came to 1 base and at J to 0 bases, leaving 7 bases not matched to a gene. Germline loops: CDR1 SGHRS, CDR2 YFSETQ. This CDR3 spans 18 amino acids. The CDR3 sequence: CASSLTSSGGSSTDTQYF. DNA of the CDR3: TGCGCCAGCAGCTTGACGTCTAGCGGGGGGTCTAGCACAGATACGCAGTATTTT.

The CDR3 nucleotides are TGTGCCAGCTCACCACCGGGCAGGGTGAAGGTGGACACTGAAGCTTTCTTT. As protein: CASSPPGRVKVDTEAFF. The chain recombines TRBV18 with TRBJ1-1; the D gene is possibly TRBD1 (5 bases). Germline V gene data show CDR1 as KGHSH and CDR2 as LQKENI. V gave up 0 bases and J gave up 3 bases, with 17 bases separating them. The CDR3 totals 17 residues. Variable domain in full (rest from reference TRBV18 and TRBJ1-1): NAGVMQNPRHLVRRRGQEARLRCSPMKGHSHVYWYRQLPEEGLKFMVYLQKENIIDESGMPKERFSAEFPKEGPSILRIQQVVRGDSAAYFCASSPPGRVKVDTEAFFGQGTRLTVV.

This chain joins TRBV5-1 and TRBJ2-1, with TRBD1 matching over 9 bases. V shed 4 bases, J shed 7 bases, and the junction held 6 bases outside the gene matches. Germline-derived CDR1 and CDR2 are SGHRS and YFSETQ. There are 14 residues in the CDR3. The CDR3, as DNA: TGCGCCAGCAGCCCCGGACAGGGGAGAAATGAGCAGTTCTTC. Its protein is CASSPGQGRNEQFF. Drawing the rest from reference TRBV5-1 and TRBJ2-1, the complete variable domain is KAGVTQTPRYLIKTRGQQVTLSCSPISGHRSVSWYQQTPGQGLQFLFEYFSETQRNKGNFPGRFSGRQFSNSRSEMNVSTLELGDSALYLCASSPGQGRNEQFFGPGTRLTVL.

The chain couples TRBV5-1 to TRBJ1-1; D is possibly TRBD1 (5 bases). With 0 bases removed from V and 3 bases from J, the gap between germline ends came to 21 bases. Germline V gene data show CDR1 as SGHRS and CDR2 as YFSETQ. CDR3 size: 18 residues. CDR3 in amino acids: CASSLGAHRDFLDTEAFF. CDR3 DNA: TGCGCCAGCAGCTTGGGGGCGCACCGGGACTTTCTAGACACTGAAGCTTTCTTT.

V and J are TRBV5-5 and TRBJ2-5; weak D call: TRBD2 (7 bases). The CDR3 is 15 amino acids. Germline V gene data show CDR1 as SGHKS and CDR2 as YYEKEE (reference sequence). V was clipped by 0 bases and J by 5 bases, with 14 bases between them. CDR3 nucleotides: TGTGCCAGCAGCTTGGGTCAGGGGCGGGGGGAGACCCAGTACTTC. Its protein product is CASSLGQGRGETQYF. The complete variable domain, with remaining parts taken from reference TRBV5-5 and TRBJ2-5, reads DAGVTQSPTHLIKTRGQQVTLRCSPISGHKSVSWYQQVLGQGPQFIFQYYEKEERGRGNFPDRFSARQFPNYSSELNVNALLLGDSALYLCASSLGQGRGETQYFGPGTRLLVL.

The CDR3 reads CASCLGSRGAFF. The CDR3 DNA reads as TGTGCCAGCTGCCTTGGGTCCAGAGGCGCTTTCTTT. This sequence joins TRBV28 and TRBJ1-1; D remains ambiguous. In germline, CDR1 is MDHEN, CDR2 SYDVKM. This CDR3 has 12 residues. V was shortened by 8 bases and J by 11 bases, with 18 bases between the two germline ends.

This chain uses TRBV25-1 with TRBJ1-4; maybe TRBD1 (5 bases). This CDR3 spans 14 amino acids. Trimming pared 4 bases from V and 5 bases from J, leaving 11 bases between. Germline V lookup: CDR1 MGHDK, CDR2 SYGVNS. In DNA, the CDR3 is TGTGCCAGCAGTGGCGGGACTGCCAATGAAAAACTGTTTTTT. Its protein is CASSGGTANEKLFF.

This chain connects TRBV5-1 to TRBJ1-4, with TRBD1 as a possible D gene (6 bases). CDR1 is SGHRS, CDR2 YFSETQ, per germline. The V gene lost 0 bases and the J gene lost 8 bases, with 17 bases spanning the gap. The CDR3 has 16 amino acids. CDR3 DNA: TGCGCCAGCAGCTTGGCCCCGGGACACAGAACAGAAAAACTGTTTTTT. Translating gives CASSLAPGHRTEKLFF.

This chain joins TRBV11-3 and TRBJ2-5, with 9 bases aligning to TRBD2. The CDR3 is 15 amino acids. The V segment lost 5 bases and the J segment 5 bases; nucleotides outside the gene matches: 9. Germline V CDR1 and CDR2: SGHNT, YENEEA. The CDR3 reads CASSQGLAGKETQYF. In DNA, the CDR3 is TGTGCCAGCAGCCAAGGTCTAGCGGGAAAGGAGACCCAGTACTTC.

The chain carries TRBV7-6 and TRBJ2-2, with D uncertain. The CDR3 has 15 residues. The V gene lost 1 base and the J gene lost 4 bases, with 10 bases spanning the gap. CDR1 and CDR2 from the germline V gene are SGHVS and FNYEAQ. CDR3 sequence: CASSLEVFSTGELFF. The CDR3 DNA reads as TGTGCCAGCAGCTTAGAAGTTTTCAGCACCGGGGAGCTGTTTTTT. Filled out from reference TRBV7-6 and TRBJ2-2, the complete variable domain reads GAGVSQSPRYKVTKRGQDVALRCDPISGHVSLYWYRQALGQGPEFLTYFNYEAQQDKSGLPNDRFSAERPEGSISTLTIQRTEQRDSAMYRCASSLEVFSTGELFFGEGSRLTVL.

V gene TRBV6-4 combines with J gene TRBJ2-2; maybe TRBD2 (6 bases). V dropped 0 bases and J dropped 8 bases, with 13 bases sitting between them. The CDR3 has 15 amino acids. Per the germline V gene, CDR1 is MRHNA and CDR2 is SNTAGT. CDR3 nucleotide sequence: TGTGCCAGCAGTGACTCGATTACGGGAGCAGGGGAGCTGTTTTTT. Translation gives CASSDSITGAGELFF.

The chain employs TRBV11-2 and TRBJ1-2; possible D gene TRBD1, 6 bases. This CDR3 region has 15 residues. Trimming left V 0 bases short and J 4 bases short, with 12 bases between. Per the germline V gene, CDR1 is SGHAT and CDR2 is FQNNGV. The CDR3, as DNA: TGTGCCAGCAGCTTAGAGTTCGGACAGAGCTATGGCTACACCTTC. This gives the protein CASSLEFGQSYGYTF.

In this sample, this clone turned up once. V and J are TRBV9 and TRBJ2-7; D unclear. The V end lost 0 bases, the J end lost 0 bases, and 10 bases lay between the germline ends. The CDR3 loop spans 15 amino acids. Looked up from germline, CDR1 is SGDLS and CDR2 is YYNGEE. The CDR3 DNA reads TGTGCCAGCAGCGTAGTACAGAAGCTCTCCTACGAGCAGTACTTC. Translation: CASSVVQKLSYEQYF.

This rearrangement joins TRBV30 to TRBJ2-2, with 11 bases that match TRBD2. The germline V gene encodes CDR1 GTSNPN and CDR2 SVGIG (reference sequence). The CDR3 extends over 13 amino acids. The J segment lost 10 bases and the V segment lost 1 base, leaving 2 bases of the junction unmatched. CDR3 in amino acids: CAWSGLAGTELFF. CDR3 nucleotide sequence: TGTGCCTGGAGTGGACTAGCGGGGACGGAGCTGTTTTTT.